The next 5 T cell receptor beta chains were all read from a single sample in a study of cytomegalovirus exposure and HLA in healthy donors. PCR amplification relied on 60 Vbeta primers (plus 13 Jbeta primers). Sequencing was performed with immunoSEQ multiplex PCR; in TCRdb, only in-frame clones are kept and a portion is missing. The table includes under 150,000 clones, more than 75% detected once. The specimen was PBMCs. The receptor source for this set is a woman in her forties or fifties in good health and CMV-seropositive.

The rearrangement joins TRBV19 to TRBJ2-5; maybe TRBD1 (5 bases). CDR1 LNHDA and CDR2 SQIVND come from the germline V gene (reference sequence). This CDR3 is 17 amino acids long. V dropped 3 bases and J dropped 5 bases, with 22 bases sitting between them. Here the CDR3 reads CASSMGIVGRVFETQYF. CDR3 DNA: TGTGCCAGTAGTATGGGGATTGTGGGCAGGGTTTTCGAGACCCAGTACTTC.

As to this clone: The germline gene is not matched at one end of the junction; a read error may be the cause. This rearrangement joins TRBV7-7 to TRBJ2-1; TRBD1 is a possible D gene (6 bases). The germline V gene encodes CDR1 SSHAT and CDR2 FNYEAQ (reference sequence). There are 14 residues in the CDR3. In DNA, the CDR3 is TGTGCTAGCAGCCAACAGGGCCGCTACAATGAGCAGTTCTTC. Amino acids: CASSQQGRYNEQFF.

The chain links TRBV6-5 to TRBJ2-5; TRBD1 is a possible D gene (6 bases). V was trimmed by 5 bases and J by 2 bases, leaving 9 bases between them. This CDR3 has 13 residues. Germline CDR1 and CDR2: MNHEY and SVGAGI. The CDR3 DNA reads TGTGCCAGCAGTAGACAGGAGCAAGAGACCCAGTACTTC. Its protein is CASSRQEQETQYF.

The J gene is TRBJ2-5, the V gene TRBV7-2; TRBD2 agrees at 8 bases. The CDR3 contains 15 residues. J lost 2 bases, V lost 2 bases, and 4 bases had no gene match. From germline, CDR1 is SGHTA and CDR2 FQGNSA. This chain's CDR3 is CASSLTGGKQETQYF. Here the CDR3 DNA reads TGTGCCAGCAGCTTAACGGGGGGGAAACAAGAGACCCAGTACTTC.

The chain combines TRBV5-4 with TRBJ2-5, with 14 bases that match TRBD2. Germline-derived CDR1 and CDR2 are SGHNT and YYREEE (reference sequence). Germline trimming cut 4 bases from V and 5 bases from J; bases unmatched to any gene: 13. The length of the CDR3 is 18 residues. This CDR3 is CASSKGLAGGTSGETQYF. As DNA, the CDR3 is TGTGCCAGCAGCAAAGGACTAGCGGGAGGAACCTCTGGGGAGACCCAGTACTTC.